Shown below are 4 T cell receptor beta chains from a single sample sequenced in a study of cytomegalovirus exposure and HLA in healthy donors. The primer mix had 60 Vbeta and 13 Jbeta primers. Sequencing was performed with immunoSEQ multiplex PCR; in TCRdb, only in-frame clones are kept and a portion is missing. The data contain over 110,000 clones, roughly four fifths of them singletons. The sample consisted of PBMCs. The receptors were gathered from a woman aged 40 to 49 in good health and CMV-seronegative.

There are a few counts of this clone. The gene calls are TRBV5-1 and TRBJ1-1, with 7 nucleotides matching TRBD1. J lost 1 base, V lost 4 bases, and 4 bases had no gene match. CDR1 and CDR2 (germline): SGHRS, YFSETQ. The CDR3 runs to 14 residues. DNA of the CDR3: TGCGCCAGCAGCCACGGACAGGAGAACACTGAAGCTTTCTTT. This gives the protein CASSHGQENTEAFF.

The J gene is TRBJ2-2, the V gene TRBV4-1, with D perhaps matching TRBD1 (6 bases). Trimming stripped 0 bases from V and 2 bases from J, with 19 bases between. In germline, CDR1 is MGHRA, CDR2 YSYEKL. This CDR3 contains 19 residues. This CDR3 reads CASSQDPPVDRLNTGELFF. CDR3 nucleotides: TGCGCCAGCAGCCAAGATCCCCCAGTCGACAGGCTAAACACCGGGGAGCTGTTTTTT.

The chain links TRBV7-9 to TRBJ1-6; the D gene is possibly TRBD1 (5 bases). The CDR3 length is 15 residues. V was clipped by 0 bases and J by 10 bases, with 13 bases between them. CDR1 and CDR2 from the germline V gene are SEHNR and FQNEAQ (reference sequence). CDR3 in DNA: TGTGCCAGCAGCTTAGCGCGGCCGGGGGGATCACCCCTCCACTTT. Its protein is CASSLARPGGSPLHF.

The chain links TRBV30 to TRBJ2-3, with 11 bases matching TRBD2. This CDR3 spans 16 amino acids. V was clipped by 0 bases and J by 4 bases; unmatched bases: 6. Germline V gives CDR1 GTSNPN, CDR2 SVGIG (reference sequence). The CDR3 DNA sequence: TGTGCCTGGAGTGTATATCTAGCGGGGGGCCCAGATACGCAGTATTTT. It translates to CAWSVYLAGGPDTQYF.